A single sample is the source of the 19 T cell receptor beta chains below, sequenced in a study of T cell repertoires in cytomegalovirus infection. Antigen specificity for these receptors is unknown. TCRdb itself ran the reads through MiXCR, one entry per CDR3 protein. The data contain hundreds of thousands of distinct CDR3 sequences, roughly a third of them singletons. The sample here was cultured PBMCs, taken from culture after CMV antigen stimulation. These receptors all stem from a human donor in good health (CMV status not recorded). Some clones in this sample may be carry-over from other donors' samples.

This clonotype came up a few times. The rearrangement uses TRBV12-3 or TRBV12-4 and TRBJ1-5; no definite D call. There are 18 residues in the CDR3. Deletions cut 6 bases from V and 0 bases from J, with 21 bases between. Here the CDR3 DNA reads TGTGCCAGCAGCCAAACTCCCCTAGAATTATATAGCAATCAGCCCCAGCATTTT. Protein: CASSQTPLELYSNQPQHF.

The chain recombines TRBV11-3 with TRBJ2-3, with 7 nucleotides matching TRBD2. The CDR3 contains 13 residues. Germline CDR1 is SGHNT and CDR2 is YENEEA. V lost 5 bases to trimming and J lost 14 bases; unmatched junction nucleotides: 13. The CDR3 DNA is TGTGCCAGCAGCCTGGCCGGGACTACAAACCGGTATTTT. Amino acids: CASSLAGTTNRYF.

The J gene is TRBJ2-5, the V gene TRBV12-3 or TRBV12-4; a possible D gene is TRBD2 (5 bases). This CDR3 has 15 amino acids. The V end lost 5 bases, the J end lost 1 base, and 14 bases lay between the germline ends. CDR3 coding DNA: TGTGCCAGCAGTCGGGTACTAGGCTCCCAAGAGACCCAGTACTTC. Residues: CASSRVLGSQETQYF.

The chain employs TRBV11-2 and TRBJ2-1, with D tentatively TRBD1 or TRBD2 (6 bases each). The V gene's germline CDR1 is SGHAT and CDR2 FQNNGV. V was shortened by 5 bases and J by 0 bases, with 23 bases between the two germline ends. The CDR3 length is 19 residues. The CDR3: CASSMTGFGGVSSYNEQFF. The CDR3 region has the DNA TGTGCCAGCAGCATGACGGGGTTCGGGGGCGTGAGCTCCTACAATGAGCAGTTCTTC.

The chain is built from TRBV7-2 and TRBJ2-7; 8 bases are shared with TRBD1. The CDR3 extends over 12 amino acids. Per germline, CDR1 SGHTA and CDR2 FQGNSA. Trimming cost V 3 bases and J 12 bases; bases outside gene matches: 7. CDR3 bases: TGTGCCAGCAGCTTTCAGGACAGGGCAATGTACGTC. The encoded protein is CASSFQDRAMYV.

The rearrangement uses TRBV19 and TRBJ2-7; a possible D gene is TRBD1 (5 bases). Germline assignment: CDR1 LNHDA and CDR2 SQIVND (reference sequence). There are 14 residues in the CDR3. Trimming removed 4 bases at V and 3 bases at J, with 13 bases between. CDR3 in DNA: TGTGCCAGTAGTAGGTCAGGGTGGAACTACGAGCAGTACTTC. It translates to CASSRSGWNYEQYF.

The chain combines TRBV12-3 or TRBV12-4 with TRBJ1-1; TRBD1 might be the D (5 bases). The V end lost 4 bases, the J end lost 4 bases, and 13 bases lay between the germline ends. The CDR3 extends over 14 amino acids. In DNA, the CDR3 is TGTGCCAGCAGTTCCCCAGGGCGCAGCACTGAAGCTTTCTTT. This translates into CASSSPGRSTEAFF.

This clonotype was recorded a few times. This chain joins TRBV19 and TRBJ1-2; D gene ambiguous. CDR3 length: 11 residues. Germline assignment: CDR1 LNHDA and CDR2 SQIVND (reference sequence). V dropped 5 bases and J dropped 10 bases, with 11 bases sitting between them. The CDR3 sequence is CASSPGLDYTF. The CDR3 region has the DNA TGTGCCAGTAGTCCCGGACTAGACTACACCTTC.

The rearrangement links TRBV19 to TRBJ1-1; TRBD1 might be the D (6 bases). The CDR3 loop spans 14 amino acids. Germline CDR1 reads LNHDA; CDR2 reads SQIVND (reference sequence). V was cut by 9 bases and J by 1 base, with 15 bases left in between. The DNA of the CDR3 is TGTGCCAGCAGAGGGGGAGGCTGGAACACTGAAGCTTTCTTT. As protein: CASRGGGWNTEAFF.

The chain recombines TRBV12-3 or TRBV12-4 with TRBJ2-5; D tentatively fits TRBD1 or TRBD2 (5 bases each). V lost 5 bases and J 5 bases, leaving 21 bases between the germline ends. CDR3 length equals 16 residues. The CDR3, as DNA: TGTGCCAGCAGTACACCGGGACCAGGGTTGGTGGAGACCCAGTACTTC. Translating it yields CASSTPGPGLVETQYF.

In its sample, this clonotype was seen a few times. The chain carries TRBV7-9 and TRBJ2-1; maybe TRBD2 (5 bases). The germline CDR1 and CDR2 sequences are SEHNR and FQNEAQ (reference sequence). V was cut by 5 bases and J by 4 bases, with 12 bases left in between. The CDR3 length is 14 residues. CDR3 nucleotides: TGTGCCAGCAGCAAGCTTGAGGGTTACAATGAGCAGTTCTTC. It translates to CASSKLEGYNEQFF.

This clonotype was found a few times. Germline and junction disagree at one end, which may indicate a read error. The V and J genes are TRBV20-1 and TRBJ2-1; 8 positions agree with TRBD2. Per the germline V gene, CDR1 is DFQATT and CDR2 is SNEGSKA (reference sequence). This CDR3 contains 15 residues. CDR3 in amino acids: CSASSSGSSHNEQFF. CDR3 sequence (DNA): TGCAGTGCTAGTAGCAGCGGGAGCTCCCACAATGAGCAGTTCTTC.

In its sample, this clonotype was seen a few times. The rearrangement joins TRBV12-3 or TRBV12-4 to TRBJ2-1; TRBD2 matches at 12 bases. This CDR3 comprises 17 residues. Losses at the gene ends were 5 bases for V and 6 bases for J; bases not matched to a gene: 11. This CDR3 reads CASSPSRLAGVSNEQFF. The CDR3 DNA follows: TGTGCCAGCAGTCCATCACGACTAGCGGGAGTCTCCAATGAGCAGTTCTTC.

This clonotype was counted a few times. V gene TRBV27 combines with J gene TRBJ1-6, with D perhaps matching TRBD1 (5 bases). The germline V gene has CDR1 MNHEY and CDR2 SMNVEV (reference sequence). This CDR3 comprises 19 residues. With 2 bases removed from V and 0 bases from J, the gap between germline ends came to 17 bases. The CDR3: CASSLAPGRRSSYNSPLHF. The CDR3 DNA follows: TGTGCCAGCAGTTTAGCTCCGGGACGTCGGAGCTCCTATAATTCACCCCTCCACTTT.

The chain uses TRBV6-2 or TRBV6-3 and TRBJ2-7, with 8 nucleotides matching TRBD2. The CDR3 has 16 residues. Germline V gene lookup returns CDR1 MNHEY and CDR2 SVGEGT. V gave up 4 bases and J gave up 3 bases; unmatched junction bases: 11. The CDR3 protein is CASSFFGLASVYEQYF. For the CDR3, the DNA is TGTGCCAGCAGTTTCTTCGGACTAGCCAGCGTCTACGAGCAGTACTTC.

This clonotype was recorded a few times. The chain recombines TRBV6-2 or TRBV6-3 with TRBJ2-1; D gene ambiguous. This CDR3 contains 11 residues. The germline V gene encodes CDR1 MNHEY and CDR2 SVGEGT. Trimming took off 5 bases at V and 6 bases at J, with 5 bases between the two ends. The CDR3 sequence: CASSNVNEQFF. DNA for the CDR3: TGTGCCAGCAGTAACGTCAATGAGCAGTTCTTC.

The chain joins TRBV12-3 or TRBV12-4 to TRBJ2-5, with D perhaps matching TRBD2 (6 bases). The CDR3 length is 14 residues. Trimming took 6 bases from V and 5 from J, leaving 16 bases between them. The CDR3 loop is CASSLGEESETQYF. For the CDR3, the DNA is TGTGCCAGCAGCCTGGGGGAGGAATCGGAGACCCAGTACTTC.

There are a few counts of this clonotype. The chain uses TRBV11-3 and TRBJ2-1; D gene ambiguous. The CDR3 is made up of 17 amino acids. Germline assignment: CDR1 SGHNT and CDR2 YENEEA. V lost 0 bases, J lost 6 bases, and 18 bases lay in between. In nucleotides, the CDR3 is TGTGCCAGCAGCTTAGATGGCCTAGGCGGTCGAACCAATGAGCAGTTCTTC. It specifies CASSLDGLGGRTNEQFF.

The rearrangement joins TRBV6-6 to TRBJ1-2, with D perhaps matching TRBD1 (6 bases). The CDR3 totals 16 residues. Germline assignment: CDR1 MNHNY and CDR2 SVGAGI (reference sequence). V lost 0 bases and J 2 bases, leaving 13 bases between the germline ends. The CDR3 DNA reads as TGTGCCAGCAGTTACTCCTGCTCTGGGGGCAACTATGGCTACACCTTC. Residues: CASSYSCSGGNYGYTF.